The clone carrying this T cell receptor (beta chain) was counted a single time. The entry originates in a study of cytomegalovirus exposure and HLA in healthy donors. Study overall: A previous analysis identified about 110 million unique TCR beta sequences derived from around 200 million T cells.

Germline V lookup: CDR1 SQVTM, CDR2 ANQGSEA. V was trimmed by 6 bases and J by 0 bases, leaving 18 bases between them. This CDR3 comprises 15 residues. PCR employed 60 Vbeta and 13 Jbeta primers. Data came from immunoSEQ multiplex PCR; TCRdb stores just in-frame clones and leaves some out. The sample shows over 150,000 clones, 82% of them seen only once. The chain combines TRBV29-1 with TRBJ2-7, with D possibly matching TRBD1 (6 bases). Sequenced material: PBMCs. The receptor's source is a girl aged 5-17 years in good health and CMV-seropositive. This CDR3 reads CSVTARDKGSYEQYF. The CDR3 DNA sequence: TGCAGCGTCACAGCCAGGGACAAAGGCTCCTACGAGCAGTACTTC.